These 26 T cell receptor beta chains originate from one sample sequenced in a study of blood T cell repertoires in COVID-19. Clones were read by immunoSEQ multiplex PCR, and TCRdb kept only the in-frame ones, dropping some. The sample contains about 180,000 clones, about 85% of which appear only once. The source material was peripheral blood. Receptors originate from a woman older than 75 with acute or convalescent COVID-19.

Here the CDR3 DNA reads TGTGCCAGCAGCTTAGGGACAGGGGGACTAGCGGGGAGAGAGCAGTTCTTC. Its protein product is CASSLGTGGLAGREQFF. V is TRBV7-8 and J is TRBJ2-1, with TRBD2 identical over 13 bases. J lost 10 bases, V lost 1 base, and 10 bases had no gene match. This CDR3 is 17 amino acids long. In germline, CDR1 is SGHVS, CDR2 FQNEAQ.

The chain recombines TRBV2 with TRBJ2-2, with TRBD2 matching 14 bases. This CDR3 has 20 amino acids. In germline, CDR1 is SNHLY, CDR2 FYNNEI. The V gene end was trimmed by 4 bases and the J gene end by 3 bases; junction bases not matched to a gene: 13. CDR3 coding DNA: TGTGCCAGCAGTGCCCCCCAGGGACTAGCGGGAGTTCAGGACACCGGGGAGCTGTTTTTT. Amino acids: CASSAPQGLAGVQDTGELFF.

This chain connects TRBV2 to TRBJ1-5; perhaps TRBD1 as D (5 bases). The CDR3 has 13 amino acids. V shed 11 bases and J shed 6 bases, with 17 bases lying between them. CDR1 is SNHLY and CDR2 is FYNNEI in the germline V gene. This CDR3 reads CAQKGREGQPQHF. The CDR3 DNA reads TGTGCCCAAAAGGGGAGGGAGGGTCAGCCCCAGCATTTT. Complete variable domain (other parts from reference TRBV2 and TRBJ1-5): EPEVTQTPSHQVTQMGQEVILRCVPISNHLYFYWYRQILGQKVEFLVSFYNNEISEKSEIFDDQFSVERPDGSNFTLKIRSTKLEDSAMYFCAQKGREGQPQHFGDGTRLSIL.

The chain has TRBV5-6 and TRBJ1-4; D might be TRBD1 (5 bases). The germline V and J ends were trimmed by 1 base and 4 bases, with 8 bases remaining between them. The CDR3 is 14 amino acids. Germline lookup yields CDR1 SGHDT and CDR2 YYEEEE. CDR3 DNA sequence: TGTGCCAGCAGCTTGAGACAGCTTAATGAAAAACTGTTTTTT. It codes for CASSLRQLNEKLFF.

The chain has TRBV19 and TRBJ2-7; perhaps TRBD2 as D (6 bases). This CDR3 comprises 12 residues. V was pared by 4 bases and J by 6 bases, with 10 bases between. The germline V gene has CDR1 LNHDA and CDR2 SQIVND (reference sequence). Here the CDR3 reads CASSSGGFEQYF. The CDR3, as DNA: TGTGCCAGTAGTAGTGGGGGGTTCGAGCAGTACTTC.

The chain employs TRBV18 and TRBJ2-5, with D tentatively TRBD2 (6 bases). This CDR3 is 16 amino acids long. Trimming stripped 6 bases from V and 3 bases from J, with 20 bases between. Germline V gives CDR1 KGHSH, CDR2 LQKENI. The CDR3 loop is CASSTWGERYEETQYF. In DNA form, the CDR3 reads TGTGCCAGCTCCACCTGGGGGGAAAGGTATGAAGAGACCCAGTACTTC.

The chain uses TRBV6-5 and TRBJ2-5; 13 nucleotides align to TRBD2. Germline V lookup: CDR1 MNHEY, CDR2 SVGAGI. J gave up 1 base and V 4 bases, and 3 bases lay outside the gene matches. The CDR3 length is 16 residues. For the CDR3, the DNA is TGTGCCAGCAGTTTCCGGACTAGCGGGGGCCAAGAGACCCAGTACTTC. It encodes CASSFRTSGGQETQYF.

This rearrangement joins TRBV5-1 to TRBJ2-5; the match to TRBD2 covers 11 bases. V dropped 5 bases and J dropped 1; count of bases not matched to a gene: 7. The V gene's germline CDR1 is SGHRS and CDR2 YFSETQ. This CDR3 has 16 amino acids. The CDR3 DNA reads TGCGCCAGCAGAGTAGCGGGGGGGCCGGGCCAAGAGACCCAGTACTTC. Amino acid sequence: CASRVAGGPGQETQYF.

The chain is built from TRBV19 and TRBJ1-5; tentatively, D is TRBD1 (5 bases). CDR3 size: 13 residues. In germline, CDR1 is LNHDA, CDR2 SQIVND (reference sequence). V lost 5 bases and J lost 7, with 12 bases in between. The CDR3 region is CASSQEGNQPQHF. In DNA form, the CDR3 reads TGTGCCAGTAGTCAGGAGGGGAACCAGCCCCAGCATTTT.

The rearrangement joins TRBV20-1 to TRBJ1-2; D is uncertain. The CDR3 totals 11 residues. The germline V and J ends were trimmed by 1 base and 6 bases, with 6 bases remaining between them. CDR1 is DFQATT, CDR2 SNEGSKA, per germline (reference sequence). Here the CDR3 DNA reads TGCAGTGCTAGAGCCGGGGATGGCTACACCTTC. Protein sequence: CSARAGDGYTF.

This chain links TRBV3-1 (or the pseudogene TRBV3-2) with TRBJ2-7; 13 bases are shared with TRBD2. There are 16 residues in the CDR3. Trimming at V came to 4 bases and at J to 7 bases, leaving 10 bases not matched to a gene. CDR1 and CDR2 from the germline V gene are LGHDT and YNNKEL (reference sequence). CDR3 nucleotide sequence: TGTGCCAGCAGCCCTAGGACTAGCGGGAGAGTTTATGAGCAGTACTTC. Protein sequence: CASSPRTSGRVYEQYF.

The chain is built from TRBV6-5 and TRBJ1-1; 7 bases agree with TRBD1. V trimming: 6 bases; J trimming: 2 bases; junction bases outside the gene matches: 6. The CDR3 runs to 14 residues. Germline V lookup: CDR1 MNHEY, CDR2 SVGAGI. The CDR3 region has the DNA TGTGCCAGCAGAACGGGACAGCTAAACACTGAAGCTTTCTTT. Protein product: CASRTGQLNTEAFF.

The table lists this clone with a count of one. This chain connects TRBV13 to TRBJ1-1; D possibly corresponds to TRBD1 (6 bases). Germline V lookup: CDR1 PRHDT, CDR2 FYEKMQ (reference sequence). With 4 bases removed from V and 4 bases from J, the gap between germline ends came to 13 bases. This CDR3 contains 14 residues. CDR3 loop: CASSSQGGGTEAFF. The DNA for the CDR3 is TGTGCCAGCAGCTCACAGGGCGGGGGCACTGAAGCTTTCTTT.

J is TRBJ1-1 and V is TRBV5-4; D remains unclear. There are 14 residues in the CDR3. CDR1 SGHNT and CDR2 YYREEE come from the germline V gene (reference sequence). Trimming took 4 bases from V and 1 from J, leaving 11 bases between them. The CDR3, as DNA: TGTGCCAGCAGCGCCGGGAGTAAGAACACTGAAGCTTTCTTT. Its protein is CASSAGSKNTEAFF.

The chain has TRBV7-9 and TRBJ2-7; 10 bases agree with TRBD1. CDR3 length: 14 amino acids. Germline lookup yields CDR1 SEHNR and CDR2 FQNEAQ (reference sequence). The V and J ends lost 0 bases and 5 bases, in that order; junction bases with no gene match: 1. The CDR3 DNA is TGTGCCAGCAGCTTAGCCGGGACAGGGGACGAGCAGTACTTC. It codes for CASSLAGTGDEQYF.

The chain couples TRBV6-6 to TRBJ2-6; 7 bases agree with TRBD2. The CDR3 covers 16 residues. V lost 8 bases to trimming and J lost 2 bases; unmatched junction nucleotides: 9. The germline V gene encodes CDR1 MNHNY and CDR2 SVGAGI (reference sequence). The CDR3 bases are TGTGCCAGCCTATCACATGGGAGGGCTGGGGCCAACGTCCTGACTTTC. Translated, it gives CASLSHGRAGANVLTF.

The chain employs TRBV19 and TRBJ1-5; D uncertain. V was cut by 3 bases and J by 1 base, with 13 bases left in between. Looked up from germline, CDR1 is LNHDA and CDR2 is SQIVND (reference sequence). The CDR3 runs to 16 residues. The CDR3, as DNA: TGTGCCAGTAGTATCCGTTCACAGCTGAGCAATCAGCCCCAGCATTTT. It yields the protein CASSIRSQLSNQPQHF.

The rearrangement joins TRBV24-1 to TRBJ2-1; 8 positions agree with TRBD1. Per germline, CDR1 KGHDR and CDR2 SFDVKD. The CDR3 length is 13 residues. V gave up 6 bases and J gave up 7 bases; unmatched junction bases: 4. In DNA, the CDR3 is TGTGCCACCAGTCCCTACAGGGGGAATGAGCAGTTCTTC. It codes for CATSPYRGNEQFF.

For this clone: Distinct nucleotide sequences in the sample also encode this CDR3. The rearrangement joins TRBV4-1 to TRBJ1-2, with unresolved D. Germline CDR1 and CDR2: MGHRA and YSYEKL. This CDR3 contains 14 residues. The ends were cut back, 0 bases at V and 4 bases at J, with 9 bases in the middle. CDR3 sequence: CASSQEASFYGYTF. For the CDR3, the DNA is TGCGCCAGCAGCCAAGAAGCTAGTTTCTATGGCTACACCTTC.

The rearrangement joins TRBV5-6 to TRBJ2-7, with 7 positions matching TRBD1. The V gene's germline CDR1 is SGHDT and CDR2 YYEEEE. The V segment lost 1 base and the J segment 2 bases; nucleotides outside the gene matches: 6. This CDR3 comprises 15 residues. In DNA form, the CDR3 reads TGTGCCAGCAGCTTGCGGGACAGTGTTCCCTACGAGCAGTACTTC. Residues: CASSLRDSVPYEQYF.

J is TRBJ2-5 and V is TRBV5-4; D unclear. The CDR3 consists of 14 residues. V lost 0 bases to trimming and J lost 5 bases, with 11 bases between them. Germline CDR1 SGHNT, CDR2 YYREEE (reference sequence). The CDR3 DNA sequence: TGTGCCAGCAGCTTGGCCGGAGTAGTTGAGACCCAGTACTTC. Its translation: CASSLAGVVETQYF. Full variable domain (remainder filled in from reference TRBV5-4 and TRBJ2-5): ETGVTQSPTHLIKTRGQQVTLRCSSQSGHNTVSWYQQALGQGPQFIFQYYREEENGRGNFPPRFSGLQFPNYSSELNVNALELDDSALYLCASSLAGVVETQYFGPGTRLLVL.

The V gene is TRBV11-2, the J gene TRBJ2-7, with D unresolved. Looked up from germline, CDR1 is SGHAT and CDR2 is FQNNGV. The CDR3 is 11 residues long. Trimming took 5 bases from V and 7 from J, leaving 9 bases between them. The CDR3 sequence: CASSPGLEQYF. CDR3 bases: TGTGCCAGCAGCCCTGGCCTGGAGCAGTACTTC.

In this sample, this clone turned up once. The gene calls are TRBV9 and TRBJ2-4; perhaps TRBD1 as D (6 bases). This CDR3 is 19 amino acids long. CDR1 and CDR2 from the germline V gene are SGDLS and YYNGEE. Trimming left V 3 bases short and J 0 bases short, with 22 bases between. CDR3 nucleotide sequence: TGTGCCAGCAGCGCCAGAGGGACACCATTAGAAATAGCCAAAAACATTCAGTACTTC. This sequence encodes CASSARGTPLEIAKNIQYF.

The chain links TRBV4-2 to TRBJ1-4; 7 bases agree with TRBD1. The CDR3 totals 18 residues. Trimming removed 0 bases from V and 6 bases from J; junction bases left unmatched: 13. Germline assignment: CDR1 LGHNA and CDR2 YNFKEQ. Written as DNA, the CDR3 is TGTGCCAGCAGCCAAGATTGGGCCCTGGGGGACAGTGATGAAAAACTGTTTTTT. Protein sequence: CASSQDWALGDSDEKLFF.

This chain connects TRBV5-1 to TRBJ1-4; D call uncertain. This CDR3 is built from 13 residues. Germline CDR1 reads SGHRS; CDR2 reads YFSETQ. V was trimmed by 0 bases and J by 5 bases, leaving 5 bases between them. The CDR3 loop reads CASSLARNEKLFF. The CDR3 nucleotides are TGCGCCAGCAGCTTGGCCAGGAATGAAAAACTGTTTTTT. Full variable domain (remainder filled in from reference TRBV5-1 and TRBJ1-4): KAGVTQTPRYLIKTRGQQVTLSCSPISGHRSVSWYQQTPGQGLQFLFEYFSETQRNKGNFPGRFSGRQFSNSRSEMNVSTLELGDSALYLCASSLARNEKLFFGSGTQLSVL.

J is TRBJ1-2 and V is TRBV19, with 7 bases that match TRBD1. Germline V CDR1 and CDR2: LNHDA, SQIVND (reference sequence). V was pared by 3 bases and J by 3 bases, with 7 bases of the junction left unmatched. This CDR3 is built from 15 residues. CDR3 loop: CASSIEGAVDYGYTF. In DNA, the CDR3 is TGTGCCAGTAGTATCGAGGGGGCCGTGGACTATGGCTACACCTTC.